The text below deals with one TCR beta chain. This sample was taken from a study of T-cell memory formation after mild COVID-19. The CDR3 extends over 17 amino acids. Germline assignment: CDR1 SGHAT and CDR2 FQNNGV. The trim removed 3 bases at V and 7 bases at J, leaving 14 bases unmatched. TCRdb called the 5' RACE reads again in MiXCR, with one record for every CDR3 protein. The data show 100,000 to 140,000 distinct CDR3 sequences, approximately 15% seen once. Input material: PBMCs or a T cell subset sorted from them (not recorded which). The clonotype comes from a man younger than 35 who had mild COVID-19 (a few samples of this study predate the infection). Cell type and time point are not known. The chain uses TRBV11-2 and TRBJ2-2, with TRBD1 identical over 7 bases. The CDR3 DNA reads TGTGCCAGCAGCTTCCCCTCCCCCGGGACAGACTACGGGGAGCTGTTTTTT. It translates to CASSFPSPGTDYGELFF.